A single T cell receptor (beta chain) is shown here with its context. Its antigen is not known. Those with chemo-refractory metastatic non-small-cell lung cancer were treated with focal radiation combined with CTLA-4 blockade using ipilimumab. This entry comes from a study of radiotherapy plus CTLA-4 blockade in lung cancer. Turning to the study itself: Patients showed objective responses in about 18% of cases and disease control in under 35%.

Generated by immunoSEQ multiplex PCR, the TCRdb table keeps only in-frame clones and is missing some. The sample holds around 45,000 clones; approximately 76% are singletons and the top ten take roughly 10%. Study results and caveats: TCR clones from tumors expanded in blood after radiotherapy plus ipilimumab. Response was reportedly best predicted by early blood T cell clone dynamics, with interferon-beta.

The receptor was isolated from a human donor with non-small cell lung cancer who had stable disease on radiotherapy plus ipilimumab. The sample in question was peripheral blood, obtained from a patient treated with radiotherapy plus ipilimumab.

This CDR3 is CAWSVLDRDIDTIYF. The CDR3 DNA reads TGTGCCTGGAGTGTTCTAGACAGGGATATAGACACCATATATTTT. The chain has TRBV30 and TRBJ1-3; 7 bases map to TRBD1. Germline V gene lookup returns CDR1 GTSNPN and CDR2 SVGIG (reference sequence). V shed 0 bases and J 8 bases; nucleotides not matched to a gene: 10. This CDR3 contains 15 residues.